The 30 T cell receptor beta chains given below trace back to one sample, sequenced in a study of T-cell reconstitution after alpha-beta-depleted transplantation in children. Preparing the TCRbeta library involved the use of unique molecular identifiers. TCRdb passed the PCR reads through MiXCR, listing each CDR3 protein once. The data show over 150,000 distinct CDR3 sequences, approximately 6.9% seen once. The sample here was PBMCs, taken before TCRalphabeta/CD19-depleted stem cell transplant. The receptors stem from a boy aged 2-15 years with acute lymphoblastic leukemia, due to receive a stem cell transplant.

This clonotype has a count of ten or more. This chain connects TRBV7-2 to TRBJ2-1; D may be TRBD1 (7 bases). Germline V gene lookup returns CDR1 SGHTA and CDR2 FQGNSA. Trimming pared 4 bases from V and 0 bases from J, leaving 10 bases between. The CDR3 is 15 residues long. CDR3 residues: CASSSGGPSYNEQFF. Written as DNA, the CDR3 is TGTGCCAGCAGCTCAGGGGGGCCCTCCTACAATGAGCAGTTCTTC.

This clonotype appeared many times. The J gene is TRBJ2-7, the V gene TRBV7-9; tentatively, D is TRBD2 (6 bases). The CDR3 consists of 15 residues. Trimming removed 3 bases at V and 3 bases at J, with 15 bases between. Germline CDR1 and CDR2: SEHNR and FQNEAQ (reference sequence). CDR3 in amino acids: CASSFARDSNYEQYF. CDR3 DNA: TGTGCCAGCAGCTTTGCTCGGGACTCCAACTACGAGCAGTACTTC. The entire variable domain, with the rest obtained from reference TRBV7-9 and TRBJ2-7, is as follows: DTGVSQNPRHKITKRGQNVTFRCDPISEHNRLYWYRQTLGQGPEFLTYFQNEAQLEKSRLLSDRFSAERPKGSFSTLEIQRTEQGDSAMYLCASSFARDSNYEQYFGPGTRLTVT.

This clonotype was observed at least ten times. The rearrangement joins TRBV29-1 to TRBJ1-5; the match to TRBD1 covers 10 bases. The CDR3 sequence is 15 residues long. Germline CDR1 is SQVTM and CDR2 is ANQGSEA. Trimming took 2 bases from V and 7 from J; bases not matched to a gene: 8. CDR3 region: CSVEFGGTGEQPQHF. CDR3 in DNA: TGCAGCGTTGAATTTGGGGGGACAGGGGAACAGCCCCAGCATTTT.

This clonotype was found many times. CDR3 loop: CASSSPREQFF. CDR3 coding DNA: TGTGCCAGCAGTTCACCCCGGGAGCAGTTCTTC. The rearrangement links TRBV28 to TRBJ2-1; D unclear. The germline V and J ends were trimmed by 4 bases and 10 bases, with 8 bases remaining between them. The CDR3 is made up of 11 amino acids. The germline gives CDR1 MDHEN, CDR2 SYDVKM.

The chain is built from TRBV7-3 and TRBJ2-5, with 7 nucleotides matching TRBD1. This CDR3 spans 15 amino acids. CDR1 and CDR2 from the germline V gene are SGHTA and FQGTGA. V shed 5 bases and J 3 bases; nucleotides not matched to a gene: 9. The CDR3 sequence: CASSGSGTDKETQYF. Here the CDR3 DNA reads TGTGCCAGCAGCGGATCCGGGACAGACAAAGAGACCCAGTACTTC.

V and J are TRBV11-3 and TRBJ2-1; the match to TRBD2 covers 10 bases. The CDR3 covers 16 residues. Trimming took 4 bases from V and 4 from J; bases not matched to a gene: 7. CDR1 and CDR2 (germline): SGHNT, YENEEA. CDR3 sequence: CASSSPTSGVYNEQFF. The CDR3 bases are TGTGCCAGCAGCTCCCCTACTAGCGGGGTATACAATGAGCAGTTCTTC.

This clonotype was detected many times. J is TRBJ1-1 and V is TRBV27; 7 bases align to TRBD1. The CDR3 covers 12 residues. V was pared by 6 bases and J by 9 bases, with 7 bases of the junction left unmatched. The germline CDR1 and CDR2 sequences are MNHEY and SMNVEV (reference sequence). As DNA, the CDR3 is TGTGCCAGCAGCCTAGGGGGCGGGAAAGCTTTCTTT. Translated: CASSLGGGKAFF.

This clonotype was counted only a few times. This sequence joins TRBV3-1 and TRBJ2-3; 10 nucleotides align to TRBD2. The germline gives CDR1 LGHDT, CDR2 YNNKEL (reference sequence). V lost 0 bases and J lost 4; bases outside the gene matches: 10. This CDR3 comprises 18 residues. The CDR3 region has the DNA TGTGCCAGCAGCCAAGAAGTTCCCGGACTAGCGGTTGCAGATACGCAGTATTTT. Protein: CASSQEVPGLAVADTQYF.

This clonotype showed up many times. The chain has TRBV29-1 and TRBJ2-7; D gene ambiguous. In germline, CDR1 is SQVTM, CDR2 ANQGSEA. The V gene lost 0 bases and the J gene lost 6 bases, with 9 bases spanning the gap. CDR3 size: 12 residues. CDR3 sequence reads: CSVEEDESEQYF. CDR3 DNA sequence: TGCAGCGTTGAAGAGGATGAGAGCGAGCAGTACTTC.

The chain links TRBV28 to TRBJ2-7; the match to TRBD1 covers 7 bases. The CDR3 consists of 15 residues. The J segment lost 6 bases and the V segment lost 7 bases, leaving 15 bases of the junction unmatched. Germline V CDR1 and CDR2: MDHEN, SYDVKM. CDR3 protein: CASTLGTARFSEQYF. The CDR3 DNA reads TGTGCCAGCACTCTCGGGACAGCGCGTTTTTCCGAGCAGTACTTC.

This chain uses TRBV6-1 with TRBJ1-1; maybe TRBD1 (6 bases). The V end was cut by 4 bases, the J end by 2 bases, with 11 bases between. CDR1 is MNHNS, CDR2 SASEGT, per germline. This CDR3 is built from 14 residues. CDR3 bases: TGTGCCAGCAGTGTCAGGGGAGGCAACACTGAAGCTTTCTTT. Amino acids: CASSVRGGNTEAFF.

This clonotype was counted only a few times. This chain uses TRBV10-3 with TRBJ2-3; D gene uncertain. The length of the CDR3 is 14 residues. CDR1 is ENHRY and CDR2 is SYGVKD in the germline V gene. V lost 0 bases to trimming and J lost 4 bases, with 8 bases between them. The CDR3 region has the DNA TGTGCCATCAGTGAGTCGACTCTTCCAGATACGCAGTATTTT. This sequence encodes CAISESTLPDTQYF.

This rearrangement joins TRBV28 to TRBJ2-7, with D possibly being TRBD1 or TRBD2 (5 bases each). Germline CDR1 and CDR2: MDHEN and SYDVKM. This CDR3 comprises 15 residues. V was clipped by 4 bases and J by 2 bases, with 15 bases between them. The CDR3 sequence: CASSSGRTITYEQYF. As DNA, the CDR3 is TGTGCCAGCAGTTCGGGACGGACAATAACCTACGAGCAGTACTTC.

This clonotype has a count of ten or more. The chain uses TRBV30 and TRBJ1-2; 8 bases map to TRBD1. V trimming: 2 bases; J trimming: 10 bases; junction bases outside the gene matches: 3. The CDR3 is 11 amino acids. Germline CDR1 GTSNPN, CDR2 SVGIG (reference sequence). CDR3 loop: CAWSWTGHYTF. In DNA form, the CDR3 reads TGTGCCTGGAGTTGGACAGGGCACTACACCTTC.

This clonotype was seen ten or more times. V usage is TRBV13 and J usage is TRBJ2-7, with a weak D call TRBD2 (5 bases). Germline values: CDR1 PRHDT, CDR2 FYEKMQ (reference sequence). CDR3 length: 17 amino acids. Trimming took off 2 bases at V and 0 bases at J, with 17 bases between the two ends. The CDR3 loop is CASSLSNWVTTSYEQYF. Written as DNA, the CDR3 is TGTGCCAGCAGCTTAAGCAATTGGGTGACTACCTCCTACGAGCAGTACTTC.

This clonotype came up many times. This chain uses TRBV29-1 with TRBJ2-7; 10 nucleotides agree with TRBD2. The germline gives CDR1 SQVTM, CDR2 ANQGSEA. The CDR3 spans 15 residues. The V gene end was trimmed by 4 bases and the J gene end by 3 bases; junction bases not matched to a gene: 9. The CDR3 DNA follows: TGCAGCGTTGCCCTCTCAGCGGGGGGGCTCTACGAGCAGTACTTC. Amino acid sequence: CSVALSAGGLYEQYF.

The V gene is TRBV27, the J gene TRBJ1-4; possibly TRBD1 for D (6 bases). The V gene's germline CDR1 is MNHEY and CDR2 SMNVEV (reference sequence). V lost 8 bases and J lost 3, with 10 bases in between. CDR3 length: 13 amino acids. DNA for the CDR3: TGTGCCAGCGGACAGCAGGCTAATGAAAAACTGTTTTTT. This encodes CASGQQANEKLFF.

The CDR3 loop is CASSLLSFEAFF. CDR3 sequence (DNA): TGTGCCAGCAGTCTACTCTCGTTTGAAGCTTTCTTT. The rearrangement uses TRBV28 and TRBJ1-1; D uncertain. This CDR3 has 12 amino acids. V was shortened by 5 bases and J by 7 bases, with 11 bases between the two germline ends. Germline assignment: CDR1 MDHEN and CDR2 SYDVKM.

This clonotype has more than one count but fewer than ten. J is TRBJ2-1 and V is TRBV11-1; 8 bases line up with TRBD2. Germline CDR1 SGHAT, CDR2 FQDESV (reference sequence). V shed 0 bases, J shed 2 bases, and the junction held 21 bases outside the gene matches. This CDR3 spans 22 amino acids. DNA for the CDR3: TGTGCCAGCAGCTTAGCTCCTTTAGGGATCGGCCTAGCGGGTCGGGCCTACAATGAGCAGTTCTTC. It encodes CASSLAPLGIGLAGRAYNEQFF.

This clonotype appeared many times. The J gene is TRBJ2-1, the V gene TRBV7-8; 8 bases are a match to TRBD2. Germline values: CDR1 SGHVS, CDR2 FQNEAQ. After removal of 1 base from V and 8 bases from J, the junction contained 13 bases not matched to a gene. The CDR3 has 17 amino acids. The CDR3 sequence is CASSLDGSGGRLDEQFF. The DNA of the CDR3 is TGTGCCAGCAGCTTAGACGGATCTGGCGGGAGGCTGGATGAGCAGTTCTTC.

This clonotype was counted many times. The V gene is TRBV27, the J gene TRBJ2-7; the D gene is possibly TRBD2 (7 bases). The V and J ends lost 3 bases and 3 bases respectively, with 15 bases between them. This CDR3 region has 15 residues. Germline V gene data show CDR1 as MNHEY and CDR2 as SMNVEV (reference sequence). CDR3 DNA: TGTGCCAGCAGTTTCGGGGGGCCCGGGGGCTACGAGCAGTACTTC. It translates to CASSFGGPGGYEQYF.

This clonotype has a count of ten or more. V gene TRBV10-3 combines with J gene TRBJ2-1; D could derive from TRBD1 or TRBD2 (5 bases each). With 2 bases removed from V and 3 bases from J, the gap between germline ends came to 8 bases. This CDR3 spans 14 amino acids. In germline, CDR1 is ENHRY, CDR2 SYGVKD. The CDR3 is CAISEEGYYNEQFF. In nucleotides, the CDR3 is TGTGCCATCAGTGAGGAGGGGTACTACAATGAGCAGTTCTTC.

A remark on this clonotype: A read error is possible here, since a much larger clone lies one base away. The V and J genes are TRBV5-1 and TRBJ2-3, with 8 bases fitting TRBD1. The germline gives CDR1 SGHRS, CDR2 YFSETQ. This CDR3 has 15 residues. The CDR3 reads CASSRDRLSTDTQCF. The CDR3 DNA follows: TGCGCCAGCTCCCGGGACAGGCTTAGCACAGATACGCAGTGTTTT.

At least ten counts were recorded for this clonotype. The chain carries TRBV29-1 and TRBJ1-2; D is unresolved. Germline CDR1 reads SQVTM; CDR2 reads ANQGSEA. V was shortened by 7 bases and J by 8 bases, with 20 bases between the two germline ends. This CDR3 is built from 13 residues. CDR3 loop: CSATGGISWGYTF. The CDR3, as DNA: TGCAGCGCCACGGGAGGGATCTCTTGGGGCTACACCTTC.

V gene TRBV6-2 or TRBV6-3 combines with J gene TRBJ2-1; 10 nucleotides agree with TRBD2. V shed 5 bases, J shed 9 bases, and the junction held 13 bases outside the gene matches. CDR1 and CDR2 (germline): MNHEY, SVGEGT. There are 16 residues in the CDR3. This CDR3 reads CASSRRLSGGVSEQFF. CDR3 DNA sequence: TGTGCCAGCAGTCGCCGACTAAGCGGGGGGGTCAGTGAGCAGTTCTTC.

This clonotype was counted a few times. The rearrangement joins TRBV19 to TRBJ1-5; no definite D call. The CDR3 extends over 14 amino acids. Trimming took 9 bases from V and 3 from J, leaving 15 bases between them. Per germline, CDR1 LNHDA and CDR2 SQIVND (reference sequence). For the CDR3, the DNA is TGTGCCAGCTCCCTGGGCTTAATCAATCAGCCCCAGCATTTT. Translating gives CASSLGLINQPQHF. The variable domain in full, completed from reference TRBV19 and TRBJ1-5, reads DGGITQSPKYLFRKEGQNVTLSCEQNLNHDAMYWYRQDPGQGLRLIYYSQIVNDFQKGDIAEGYSVSREKKESFPLTVTSAQKNPTAFYLCASSLGLINQPQHFGDGTRLSIL.

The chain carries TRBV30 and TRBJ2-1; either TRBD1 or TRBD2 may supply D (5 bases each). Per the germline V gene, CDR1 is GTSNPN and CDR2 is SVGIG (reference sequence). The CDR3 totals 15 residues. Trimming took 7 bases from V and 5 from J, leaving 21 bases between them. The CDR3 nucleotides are TGTGCCTCAAACCCGACGGGACGGGCAGACAATGAGCAGTTCTTC. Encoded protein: CASNPTGRADNEQFF.

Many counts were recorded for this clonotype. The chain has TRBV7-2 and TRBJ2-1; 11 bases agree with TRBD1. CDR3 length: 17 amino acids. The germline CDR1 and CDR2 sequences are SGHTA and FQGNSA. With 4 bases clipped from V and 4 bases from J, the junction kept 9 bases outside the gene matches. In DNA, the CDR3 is TGTGCCAGCAGCTCCGGACCAGGGACAGGGGGATACAATGAGCAGTTCTTC. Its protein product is CASSSGPGTGGYNEQFF.

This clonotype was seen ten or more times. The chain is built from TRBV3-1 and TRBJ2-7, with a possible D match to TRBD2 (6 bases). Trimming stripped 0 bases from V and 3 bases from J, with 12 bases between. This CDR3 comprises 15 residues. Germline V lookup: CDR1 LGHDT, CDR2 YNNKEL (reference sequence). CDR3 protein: CASSQDPRLDYEQYF. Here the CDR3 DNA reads TGTGCCAGCAGCCAAGATCCCCGACTAGACTACGAGCAGTACTTC.

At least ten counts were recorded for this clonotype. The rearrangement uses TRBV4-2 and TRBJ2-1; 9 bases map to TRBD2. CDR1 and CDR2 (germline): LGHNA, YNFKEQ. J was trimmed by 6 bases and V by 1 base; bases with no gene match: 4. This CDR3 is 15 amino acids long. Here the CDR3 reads CASSQGSGGINEQFF. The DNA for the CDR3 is TGTGCCAGCAGCCAAGGGAGCGGGGGGATCAATGAGCAGTTCTTC.